The clone carrying this T cell receptor (beta chain) was seen more than once but under ten times. Its antigen is still unknown. This specimen comes from a study of CD8 T cells in ankylosing spondylitis. Findings and limits, study-wide: Disease-linked clones were reportedly significantly enriched in matched ankylosing spondylitis synovial fluid. Before this, some motif variants had been reported in reactive arthritis synovial fluid and blood. Seemingly characteristic of ankylosing spondylitis blood was a TCR beta motif consisting of roughly 8 highly homologous variants.

Quantitative 5'-RACE with molecular barcodes generated TCR beta libraries. TCRdb analysed the 5' RACE reads with MiXCR anew, one entry per CDR3 protein. The data contain around 890,000 distinct CDR3 sequences, approximately 12% of them singletons. The CDR3 length is 16 residues. CDR1 and CDR2 (germline): MNHNS, SASEGT. Trimming removed 6 bases from V and 5 bases from J, with 20 bases in between. The specimen was blood, either unsorted or a sorted T cell fraction (not recorded which). The TCR sequence derives from a male donor with ankylosing spondylitis. The V and J genes are TRBV6-1 and TRBJ2-1, with D possibly being TRBD1 or TRBD2 (6 bases each). This CDR3 is CASSHHGGPPDNEQFF. CDR3 sequence (DNA): TGTGCCAGCAGCCACCACGGGGGCCCTCCAGACAATGAGCAGTTCTTC.